This T cell receptor (beta chain) comes out of a study of monozygotic twins with cystic fibrosis. Study results and limitations: Monozygotic CF twins shared more identical nucleotide clonotypes than unrelated patients. Clonality was generally low (median roughly 0.01), higher in the most severe patients. Age, concordance and disease severity did not associate with shared CDR3 numbers. V usage most resembled the co-twin in 13 of 16 pairs.

The data were produced by immunoSEQ multiplex PCR, yet TCRdb's version contains in-frame clones alone and is incomplete. Found here are 30,000 to 35,000 clones, approximately 72% of them singletons; the top ten hold 0.78%. In the case of this clone: Its antigen remains unknown.

V lost 1 base and J lost 3, with 3 bases in between. The CDR3 has 11 amino acids. Germline values: CDR1 SQVTM, CDR2 ANQGSEA. The source of this sequence is a girl under 18 with cystic fibrosis. What was sequenced was blood. The chain recombines TRBV29-1 with TRBJ2-5; D gene unclear. The CDR3 coding sequence is TGCAGCGTTGAAGGGGAAGAGACCCAGTACTTC. This codes for CSVEGEETQYF.